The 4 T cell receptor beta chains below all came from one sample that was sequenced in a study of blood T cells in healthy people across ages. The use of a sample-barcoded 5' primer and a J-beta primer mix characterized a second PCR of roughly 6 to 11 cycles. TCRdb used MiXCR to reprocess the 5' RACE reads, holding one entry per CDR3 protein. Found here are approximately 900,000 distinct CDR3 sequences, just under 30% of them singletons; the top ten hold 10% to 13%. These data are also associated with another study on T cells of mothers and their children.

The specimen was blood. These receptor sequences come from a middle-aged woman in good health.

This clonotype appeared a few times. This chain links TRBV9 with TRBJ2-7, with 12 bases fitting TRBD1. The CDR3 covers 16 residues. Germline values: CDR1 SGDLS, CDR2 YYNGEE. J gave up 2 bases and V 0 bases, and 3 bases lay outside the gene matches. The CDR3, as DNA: TGTGCCAGCAGCGTAGGGGGGACAGGGGGCACCTACGAGCAGTACTTC. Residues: CASSVGGTGGTYEQYF. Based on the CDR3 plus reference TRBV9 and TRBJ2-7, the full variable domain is DSGVTQTPKHLITATGQRVTLRCSPRSGDLSVYWYQQSLDQGLQFLIQYYNGEERAKGNILERFSAQQFPDLHSELNLSSLELGDSALYFCASSVGGTGGTYEQYFGPGTRLTVT.

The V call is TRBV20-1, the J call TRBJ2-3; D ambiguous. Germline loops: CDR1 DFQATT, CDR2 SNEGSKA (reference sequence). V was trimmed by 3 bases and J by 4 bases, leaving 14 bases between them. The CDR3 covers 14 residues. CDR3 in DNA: TGCAGTGCTAGTTTTAACGGAAACGCAGATACGCAGTATTTT. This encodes CSASFNGNADTQYF.

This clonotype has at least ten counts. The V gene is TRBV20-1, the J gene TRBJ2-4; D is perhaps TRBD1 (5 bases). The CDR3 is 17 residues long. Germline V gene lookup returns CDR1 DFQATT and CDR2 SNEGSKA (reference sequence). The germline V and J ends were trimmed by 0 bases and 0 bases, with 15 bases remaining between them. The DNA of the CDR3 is TGCAGTGCTAGAGATGGGGCAGAGAGCCTAGCCAAAAACATTCAGTACTTC. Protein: CSARDGAESLAKNIQYF.

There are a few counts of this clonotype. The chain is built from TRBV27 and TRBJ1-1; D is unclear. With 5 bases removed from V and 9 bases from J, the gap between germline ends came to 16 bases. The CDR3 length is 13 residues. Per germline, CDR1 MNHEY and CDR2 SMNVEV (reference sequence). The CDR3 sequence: CASSDLLREKAFF. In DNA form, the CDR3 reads TGTGCCAGCAGTGACCTACTCCGGGAAAAAGCTTTCTTT.